The 5 T cell receptor beta chains in this list originate from one sample, sequenced in a study of identical twins. TCRdb passed the 5' RACE reads through MiXCR, listing each CDR3 protein once. The table records about 530,000 distinct CDR3 sequences, about 22% of them present only once. This same sample was also taken into another study, of yellow fever vaccine responses in identical twins.

The specimen sequenced was CD4+ T cells sorted from blood. Source of these receptors: a woman younger than 35 in good health.

The table lists this clonotype with a few counts. The chain has TRBV3-1 and TRBJ1-1, with TRBD1 as a possible D gene (5 bases). Germline-derived CDR1 and CDR2 are LGHDT and YNNKEL (reference sequence). This CDR3 has 13 residues. V was clipped by 4 bases and J by 5 bases, with 11 bases between them. The CDR3 DNA sequence: TGTGCCAGCAGCCTTGGACAAAGGACTGAAGCTTTCTTT. It specifies CASSLGQRTEAFF. Complete variable domain (other parts from reference TRBV3-1 and TRBJ1-1): DTAVSQTPKYLVTQMGNDKSIKCEQNLGHDTMYWYKQDSKKFLKIMFSYNNKELIINETVPNRFSPKSPDKAHLNLHINSLELGDSAVYFCASSLGQRTEAFFGQGTRLTVV.

The chain carries TRBV6-1 and TRBJ2-7; maybe TRBD1 (5 bases). The CDR3 is 13 amino acids. Trimming removed 8 bases at V and 0 bases at J, with 11 bases between. Germline V lookup: CDR1 MNHNS, CDR2 SASEGT. CDR3 in amino acids: CASGGAISYEQYV. CDR3 coding DNA: TGTGCCAGCGGTGGGGCCATCTCCTACGAGCAGTACGTC.

The chain couples TRBV2 to TRBJ2-3, with D unresolved. CDR3 length equals 15 residues. The germline V and J ends were trimmed by 6 bases and 0 bases, with 13 bases remaining between them. Looked up from germline, CDR1 is SNHLY and CDR2 is FYNNEI. CDR3 bases: TGTGCCAGCAGCCCTTCCGGCACGAGCACAGATACGCAGTATTTT. As protein: CASSPSGTSTDTQYF.

The V and J genes are TRBV5-1 and TRBJ1-3; no definite D call. The CDR3 covers 14 residues. Germline loops: CDR1 SGHRS, CDR2 YFSETQ. Trimming removed 4 bases at V and 2 bases at J, with 10 bases between. This chain's CDR3 is CASSQSNAGNTIYF. CDR3 DNA: TGCGCCAGCAGCCAGAGTAACGCTGGAAACACCATATATTTT.

This clonotype was seen a few times. The J gene is TRBJ2-7, the V gene TRBV7-2; D not resolved. Trimming removed 4 bases from V and 1 base from J, with 14 bases in between. In germline, CDR1 is SGHTA, CDR2 FQGNSA. The CDR3 length is 15 residues. Here the CDR3 reads CASSSGNQPSYEQYF. The CDR3 DNA is TGTGCCAGCAGCTCTGGCAACCAACCATCCTACGAGCAGTACTTC.